This T cell receptor beta chain was found in a study of T cells in Graves' hyperthyroidism and ophthalmopathy. Study-wide results and caveats: Researchers found most expanded thyroid clonotypes above 0.001 in blood as well. Ophthalmopathy was separated from stable hyperthyroidism by a 13 V-J model.

This CDR3 contains 15 residues. Per the germline V gene, CDR1 is SNHLY and CDR2 is FYNNEI. Trimming removed 1 base at V and 8 bases at J, with 15 bases between. Amplification yielded TCR beta CDR3 regions, with RNA transcripts as the source. First-round RT-PCR targeting the TCR CDR3 was performed with the HTBI primer set. TCRdb called the multiplex PCR reads again in MiXCR, with one record for every CDR3 protein. This sample carries approximately 600,000 distinct CDR3 sequences, roughly 14% of them seen once, and the ten largest clones take around 4.1%. Remarks on this clonotype: Its target is not known.

Fresh 10 ml peripheral blood yielded PBMCs. Sample: blood. The J gene is TRBJ2-4, the V gene TRBV2; the D gene is possibly TRBD2 (5 bases). The receptor comes from a woman aged 40 to 55 with Graves' ophthalmopathy. CDR3 sequence reads: CASSEGTASVDIQYF. Written as DNA, the CDR3 is TGTGCCAGCAGTGAAGGGACTGCTTCGGTTGACATTCAGTACTTC.